This T cell receptor (beta chain) was retrieved from a study of CD8+CD57+ T cells in acquired aplastic anemia. Study background: DNA from sorted CD4+ and CD8+ cells averaged around 3 ug.

Germline loops: CDR1 SGHRS, CDR2 YFSETQ. The CDR3 runs to 16 residues. The V end lost 0 bases, the J end lost 2 bases, and 15 bases lay between the germline ends. To note about this clonotype: Antigen unknown.

Profiling that covered TCR beta VDJ and CDR3 relied on genomic DNA as its template. TCRdb reprocessed the reads via MiXCR and lists one record per CDR3 protein. The sample lists 200,000 or so distinct CDR3 sequences; over 60% were seen once. Study outcomes and limitations: Patients and controls shared just under 30 CD8+ CDR3 sequences.

This chain links TRBV5-1 with TRBJ2-7; D possibly uses TRBD1 or TRBD2 (5 bases each). The sequencing sample was made of sorted CD4+, CD8+, or CD8+CD57+ T cells (not recorded which) from PBMCs. This TCR came from a human donor with severe aplastic anemia or a healthy control (not recorded which). The CDR3: CASSLGGTSGTYEQYF. CDR3 DNA: TGCGCCAGCAGCTTGGGGGGCACCTCGGGAACCTACGAGCAGTACTTC.